This TCR beta chain was retrieved from a study of T cell responses to AZD1222 COVID-19 vaccine. The protocol was immunoSEQ multiplex PCR, while the TCRdb copy is restricted to in-frame clones and leaves out a portion. Here the sample spans roughly 140,000 clones, about 90% being singletons. Study findings and constraints: Variant regions that are unmutated are reportedly the target of nearly half of spike-specific TCRs. Samples come after the peak T cell response, not at day 14. With dominance at 160-218 and 743-854, vaccine-associated CD4 TCRs spanned spike.

This clone turned up a few times. The antigen is unknown. The specimen comprised peripheral blood, sampled on day 0 of AZD1222 vaccination. The source of this sequence is an adult in good health.

CDR3 sequence reads: CASSLGTNYGYTF. CDR3 nucleotide sequence: TGTGCCAGCAGCTTAGGGACAAACTATGGCTACACCTTC. This sequence joins TRBV7-2 and TRBJ1-2, with a weak D call TRBD1 (5 bases). With 1 base removed from V and 2 bases from J, the gap between germline ends came to 5 bases. Germline loops: CDR1 SGHTA, CDR2 FQGNSA. The CDR3 sequence is 13 residues long. The full variable domain, with the rest looked up from reference TRBV7-2 and TRBJ1-2, is GAGVSQSPSNKVTEKGKDVELRCDPISGHTALYWYRQSLGQGLEFLIYFQGNSAPDKSGLPSDRFSAERTGGSVSTLTIQRTQQEDSAVYLCASSLGTNYGYTFGSGTRLTVV.